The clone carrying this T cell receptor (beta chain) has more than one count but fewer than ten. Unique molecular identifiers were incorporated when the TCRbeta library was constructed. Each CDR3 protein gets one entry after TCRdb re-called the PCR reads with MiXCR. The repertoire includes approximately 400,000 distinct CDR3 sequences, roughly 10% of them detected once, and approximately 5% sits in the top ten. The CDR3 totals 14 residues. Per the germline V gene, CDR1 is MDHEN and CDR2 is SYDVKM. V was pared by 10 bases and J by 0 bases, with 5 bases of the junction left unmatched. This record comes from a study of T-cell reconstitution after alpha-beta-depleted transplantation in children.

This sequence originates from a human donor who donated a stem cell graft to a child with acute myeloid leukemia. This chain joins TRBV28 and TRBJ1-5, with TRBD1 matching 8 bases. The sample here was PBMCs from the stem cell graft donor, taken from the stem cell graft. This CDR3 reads CATNRGGSNQPQHF. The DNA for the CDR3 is TGTGCCACCAACAGGGGGGGTAGCAATCAGCCCCAGCATTTT. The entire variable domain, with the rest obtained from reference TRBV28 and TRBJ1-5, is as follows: DVKVTQSSRYLVKRTGEKVFLECVQDMDHENMFWYRQDPGLGLRLIYFSYDVKMKEKGDIPEGYSVSREKKERFSLILESASTNQTSMYLCATNRGGSNQPQHFGDGTRLSIL.